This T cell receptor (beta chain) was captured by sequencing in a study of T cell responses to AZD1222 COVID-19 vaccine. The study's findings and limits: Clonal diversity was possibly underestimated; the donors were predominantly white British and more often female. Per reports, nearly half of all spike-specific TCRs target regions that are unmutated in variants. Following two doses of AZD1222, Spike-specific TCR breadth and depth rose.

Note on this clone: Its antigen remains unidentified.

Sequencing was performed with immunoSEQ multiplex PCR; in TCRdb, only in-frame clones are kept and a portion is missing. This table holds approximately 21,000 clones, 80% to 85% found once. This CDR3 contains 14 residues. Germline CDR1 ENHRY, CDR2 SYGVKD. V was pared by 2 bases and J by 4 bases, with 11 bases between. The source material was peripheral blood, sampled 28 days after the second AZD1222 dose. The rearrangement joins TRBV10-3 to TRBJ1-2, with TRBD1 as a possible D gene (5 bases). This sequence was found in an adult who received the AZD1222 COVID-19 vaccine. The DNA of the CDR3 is TGTGCCATCAGTGAGGGGGCGCAAGGCTATGGCTACACCTTC. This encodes CAISEGAQGYGYTF.